A selection of T cell receptor beta chains follows, all from one sample in a study of cytomegalovirus exposure and HLA in healthy donors. This table comes from immunoSEQ multiplex PCR, and its TCRdb copy is limited to in-frame clones, with some not included. The sample yields 150,000 to 200,000 clones, 84% seen once. Sequencing input: PBMCs. All receptors come from a man between 18 and 35 years old in good health and CMV-seropositive. Each CDR3 is given with its conserved first and last residue. The D gene is left open where the match is weak. Expanded clones get a size class; other rows say once, few or many, or leave the size out.

cdr3_aa cdr3_nt clone_size j_call d_call v_call
CATGTGNYGYTF TGTGCCACCGGGACAGGGAACTATGGCTACACCTTC few TRBJ1-2 TRBD1 TRBV2
CASRLSAGAADTQYF TGTGCCAGTAGGCTCTCGGCGGGAGCAGCGGATACGCAGTATTTT NA TRBJ2-3 TRBD2 TRBV19
CASSLTGTSAYEQYF TGTGCCAGCTCACTCACCGGGACTAGCGCCTACGAGCAGTACTTC NA TRBJ2-7 TRBD2 TRBV18
CASSLFWQGYEQYF TGTGCCAGCAGTTTATTTTGGCAGGGCTACGAGCAGTACTTC NA TRBJ2-7 NA TRBV27
CASSPSLNTRSSYEQYF TGTGCCAGCAGCCCGAGTCTAAATACTCGGAGCTCCTACGAGCAGTACTTC NA TRBJ2-7 NA TRBV9
CASSPGLSTDTQYF TGTGCCAGCAGCCCTGGACTGTCCACAGATACGCAGTATTTT NA TRBJ2-3 NA TRBV9
CASSLDSSGTDTQYF TGTGCCAGCAGCTTAGATTCCTCGGGCACAGATACGCAGTATTTT NA TRBJ2-3 NA TRBV11-3
CASSPGGGPYEQYF TGCGCCAGCAGCCCCGGCGGAGGGCCGTACGAGCAGTACTTC NA TRBJ2-7 NA TRBV5-1
CASSEEWGGGYTF TGTGCCAGCAGTGAAGAGTGGGGAGGTGGCTACACCTTC NA TRBJ1-2 NA TRBV25-1
CASSRTVYEQYF TGTGCCAGCAGTAGAACAGTCTACGAGCAGTACTTC NA TRBJ2-7 NA TRBV28
CASRGAGYEQYF TGCGCCAGCCGGGGGGCGGGTTACGAGCAGTACTTC NA TRBJ2-7 NA TRBV10-2
CASSGGDRGYGYTF TGTGCCAGCAGCGGGGGGGACAGGGGATATGGCTACACCTTC NA TRBJ1-2 TRBD1 TRBV9
CASRLAGVGEQYF TGTGCCAGTCGACTAGCGGGAGTGGGTGAGCAGTACTTC NA TRBJ2-7 TRBD2 TRBV19
CASRRSAGTSKKYEQYF TGTGCCAGCAGACGAAGCGCCGGGACTAGCAAGAAGTACGAGCAGTACTTC NA TRBJ2-7 TRBD2 TRBV28
CAWDPTSTDTQYF TGTGCCTGGGATCCCACTAGCACAGATACGCAGTATTTT NA TRBJ2-3 NA TRBV30
CASSLRLAGPDTQYF TGTGCCAGCAGTTTGCGTCTAGCGGGACCAGATACGCAGTATTTT NA TRBJ2-3 TRBD2 TRBV27
CASSISTSGSYEQYF TGTGCCAGTAGTATTTCGACTAGCGGGAGTTACGAGCAGTACTTC NA TRBJ2-7 TRBD2 TRBV19
CASSLGSGQGVVGYTF TGTGCCAGCAGTTTGGGTTCGGGACAGGGGGTCGTTGGCTACACCTTC NA TRBJ1-2 TRBD1 TRBV28
CASSQVLWETQYF TGCGCCAGCAGCCAAGTCCTATGGGAGACCCAGTACTTC NA TRBJ2-5 NA TRBV4-1
CASSLAPRGSLDNEQFF TGCGCCAGCAGCTTGGCCCCCAGGGGGTCCCTTGACAATGAGCAGTTCTTC NA TRBJ2-1 TRBD1 TRBV5-1
CASSLARQGPSWGYTF TGCGCCAGCAGCTTGGCCCGGCAGGGGCCCTCTTGGGGCTACACCTTC NA TRBJ1-2 NA TRBV5-1
CASSLPGKMNTEAFF TGTGCCAGCAGTTTACCGGGGAAAATGAACACTGAAGCTTTCTTT once TRBJ1-1 NA TRBV28
CASSRVGTGPLF TGTGCCAGCAGCCGAGTCGGGACAGGCCCCCTCTTC once TRBJ2-1 TRBD1 TRBV2
CASRPPQRVRTYEQYF TGTGCCAGCAGACCCCCTCAGCGGGTCCGGACCTACGAGCAGTACTTC NA TRBJ2-7 NA TRBV5-8
CASTLDTSNTGELFF TGTGCCAGCACCCTGGACACCTCGAACACCGGGGAGCTGTTTTTT NA TRBJ2-2 NA TRBV28
CASSPAGVGANVLTF TGTGCCAGCAGCCCCGCGGGGGTTGGGGCCAACGTCCTGACTTTC NA TRBJ2-6 TRBD2 TRBV6-5
CASSYSEGYFVGYTF TGTGCCAGCAGTTACTCTGAGGGCTATTTCGTTGGCTACACCTTC NA TRBJ1-2 NA TRBV6-5
CASSLGASGRVRETQYF TGTGCCAGCAGCTTGGGAGCCAGCGGGAGGGTTCGGGAGACCCAGTACTTC NA TRBJ2-5 TRBD2 TRBV5-4
CASSQDLGTFSTDTQYF TGCGCCAGCAGCCAAGATCTCGGGACTTTCAGCACAGATACGCAGTATTTT NA TRBJ2-3 NA TRBV4-1
CASSVGASGRSDFNEQFF TGTGCCAGCAGCGTAGGGGCTAGCGGGAGATCTGATTTCAATGAGCAGTTCTTC NA TRBJ2-1 TRBD2 TRBV9
CASSDTLASSYNEQFF TGTGCCAGCAGTGATACCCTAGCTAGCTCCTACAATGAGCAGTTCTTC NA TRBJ2-1 NA TRBV2
CASSSDSRSGNTIYF TGTGCCAGCAGTTCAGACAGCCGCTCTGGAAACACCATATATTTT few TRBJ1-3 NA TRBV7-9
CASSSRQVPVEQYF TGTGCCAGCAGCTCCAGACAGGTCCCAGTCGAGCAGTACTTC NA TRBJ2-7 NA TRBV13
CASSAAGTGAYEQYF TGTGCCAGTAGCGCAGCCGGGACAGGGGCCTACGAGCAGTACTTC NA TRBJ2-7 TRBD1 TRBV19
CASSQWFARGSYGYTF TGCGCCAGCAGTCAATGGTTCGCCAGGGGTAGCTATGGCTACACCTTC NA TRBJ1-2 NA TRBV23-1
CASSLGSPSSYEQYF TGTGCCAGCAGCTTGGGTTCGCCTAGTAGCTACGAGCAGTACTTC NA TRBJ2-7 NA TRBV5-4
CASSSPGSGSLSYNEQFF TGTGCCAGTAGTTCGCCCGGGAGCGGGAGCTTATCCTACAATGAGCAGTTCTTC NA TRBJ2-1 TRBD2 TRBV19
CASSFRSEQFF TGTGCCAGCAGCTTTAGGAGCGAGCAGTTCTTC NA TRBJ2-1 NA TRBV7-2
CSAVRGKSSYEQYF TGCAGCGCCGTGCGCGGGAAAAGCTCCTACGAGCAGTACTTC NA TRBJ2-7 NA TRBV29-1
CASGRGTGVEYEQYF TGTGCCAGTGGAAGGGGGACAGGGGTTGAGTACGAGCAGTACTTC NA TRBJ2-7 TRBD1 TRBV27
CASSHGPGAGELFF TGTGCCAGCAGCCATGGACCGGGGGCCGGGGAGCTGTTTTTT NA TRBJ2-2 NA TRBV4-2
CASSLSGNTIYF TGTGCCAGCAGTTTATCCGGAAACACCATATATTTT NA TRBJ1-3 NA TRBV6-6
CASSSGTVANIQYF TGTGCCAGCAGCTCCGGGACAGTTGCGAACATTCAGTACTTC NA TRBJ2-4 TRBD1 TRBV28
CASSQESWAGSYNEQFF TGTGCCAGCAGCCAAGAAAGTTGGGCAGGATCTTACAATGAGCAGTTCTTC NA TRBJ2-1 NA TRBV14
CASSDDTGWAYGYTF TGCGCCAGCAGCGACGATACAGGGTGGGCCTATGGCTACACCTTC NA TRBJ1-2 NA TRBV5-1
CSVDPGVDETQYF TGCAGCGTTGATCCGGGAGTGGACGAGACCCAGTACTTC once TRBJ2-5 NA TRBV29-1
CASMTGGRGHTDTQYF TGTGCCAGCATGACGGGGGGCAGGGGGCACACAGATACGCAGTATTTT NA TRBJ2-3 NA TRBV27
CASSLEYPGNEQFF TGCGCCAGCAGCTTGGAGTACCCGGGGAATGAGCAGTTCTTC NA TRBJ2-1 NA TRBV5-1
CSVRLRDRGYEQYF TGCAGCGTTCGCCTGCGGGACAGAGGCTACGAGCAGTACTTC NA TRBJ2-7 NA TRBV29-1
CASSLPSRGNQPQHF TGTGCCAGCAGCTTACCCAGTCGTGGCAATCAGCCCCAGCATTTT NA TRBJ1-5 NA TRBV6-1
CASSQQSLSSYNEQFF TGTGCCAGCAGTCAACAGAGCCTTAGCTCCTACAATGAGCAGTTCTTC NA TRBJ2-1 NA TRBV11-3
CATSRDPSGIGETQYF TGTGCCACCAGCAGAGATCCTAGCGGGATTGGAGAGACCCAGTACTTC once TRBJ2-5 TRBD2 TRBV15
CASGGTGRTEAFF TGTGCCAGCGGAGGGACAGGGAGGACTGAAGCTTTCTTT NA TRBJ1-1 TRBD1 TRBV7-9